Shown below are 11 T cell receptor beta chains from a single sample sequenced in a study of blood T cells in healthy people across ages. It was with a sample-barcoded 5' primer and a J-beta primer mix that a second PCR of about 6 to 12 cycles was run. In TCRdb, the 5' RACE reads were re-called with MiXCR into one record per CDR3 protein. Among some 800,000 distinct CDR3 sequences, around 25% were seen once, and the ten largest hold more than 3%. The sample was also reused in another study, on T cells of mothers and their children.

Sequencing was performed on blood. All receptors derive from a boy between 10 and 17 years old in good health.

V is TRBV7-9 and J is TRBJ1-6, with 9 positions matching TRBD1. J was trimmed by 8 bases and V by 5 bases; bases with no gene match: 7. In germline, CDR1 is SEHNR, CDR2 FQNEAQ (reference sequence). The CDR3 has 15 amino acids. DNA of the CDR3: TGTGCCAGCAGCGCACCCGGGACAGGGTATTCACCCCTCCACTTT. It yields the protein CASSAPGTGYSPLHF.

This sequence joins TRBV27 and TRBJ1-3; weak D call: TRBD1 (6 bases). Trimming removed 5 bases at V and 0 bases at J, with 14 bases between. The germline V gene has CDR1 MNHEY and CDR2 SMNVEV (reference sequence). This CDR3 has 16 residues. The CDR3 DNA reads TGTGCCAGCAGTCCTGGCAGGGACAACTCTGGAAACACCATATATTTT. Protein product: CASSPGRDNSGNTIYF.

There are a few counts of this clonotype. The chain uses TRBV28 and TRBJ1-1, with a possible D match to TRBD1 (6 bases). V gave up 6 bases and J gave up 1 base, with 12 bases separating them. The CDR3 has 14 residues. Germline CDR1 and CDR2: MDHEN and SYDVKM. The CDR3 bases are TGTGCCAGCAGGTCCCCGGGACAGAACACTGAAGCTTTCTTT. The encoded protein is CASRSPGQNTEAFF.

The chain carries TRBV20-1 and TRBJ2-7; 9 bases are a match to TRBD2. The CDR3 has 15 amino acids. V shed 4 bases and J 1 base; nucleotides not matched to a gene: 8. Germline lookup yields CDR1 DFQATT and CDR2 SNEGSKA (reference sequence). The DNA of the CDR3 is TGCAGTGCTACGGGTAGCGGGGGCCTTTCCTACGAGCAGTACTTC. Residues: CSATGSGGLSYEQYF.

Notes on this clonotype: At one boundary the junction diverges from the germline segment, which might be a read error. The rearrangement uses TRBV12-3 or TRBV12-4 and TRBJ2-5, with D hard to call. This CDR3 contains 12 residues. This CDR3 is CASSSLQGTQYF. The CDR3 DNA is TGTGCCAGCAGTTCCCTCCAAGGGACCCAGTACTTC.

This clonotype was seen more than once but under ten times. The rearrangement joins TRBV29-1 to TRBJ2-1, with D uncertain. Looked up from germline, CDR1 is SQVTM and CDR2 is ANQGSEA. CDR3 length equals 16 residues. Trimming cost V 0 bases and J 0 bases, with 12 bases left between them. The CDR3 nucleotides are TGCAGCGTTGAAGATTTGGTAACCAGCTCCTACAATGAGCAGTTCTTC. This sequence encodes CSVEDLVTSSYNEQFF.

This clonotype was counted a few times. The CDR3 loop is CSVEEDAKNIQYF. The CDR3 DNA reads as TGCAGCGTTGAAGAGGACGCCAAAAACATTCAGTACTTC. The rearrangement links TRBV29-1 to TRBJ2-4, with unresolved D. This CDR3 spans 13 amino acids. Germline V gene data show CDR1 as SQVTM and CDR2 as ANQGSEA. The V gene lost 0 bases and the J gene lost 1 base, with 4 bases spanning the gap.

This clonotype was seen a handful of times. The V gene is TRBV29-1, the J gene TRBJ2-5, with a weak D call TRBD2 (6 bases). The assigned J gene may be wrong: the sequence end matches TRBJ2-7 better. The CDR3 length is 16 residues. CDR1 is SQVTM, CDR2 ANQGSEA, per germline. CDR3 in amino acids: CSVAPPGAETSYEQYF. The CDR3 DNA reads TGCAGCGTTGCACCTCCGGGAGCAGAAACTTCCTACGAGCAGTACTTC.

This rearrangement joins TRBV20-1 to TRBJ1-4; D uncertain. Trimming pared 3 bases from V and 5 bases from J, leaving 13 bases between. Germline V gene data show CDR1 as DFQATT and CDR2 as SNEGSKA (reference sequence). This CDR3 has 14 amino acids. The CDR3 DNA follows: TGCAGTGCTAGGATCACCGGTGTGAATGAAAAACTGTTTTTT. Its translation: CSARITGVNEKLFF.

The chain combines TRBV11-2 with TRBJ2-3; 11 nucleotides align to TRBD2. CDR3 length equals 16 residues. Germline V gene data show CDR1 as SGHAT and CDR2 as FQNNGV. Unmatched junction bases numbered 7, after V lost 3 bases and J lost 5 bases. The CDR3 coding sequence is TGTGCCAGCAGCTTGATAGCGGGAGGGCCCCAAGATACGCAGTATTTT. It yields the protein CASSLIAGGPQDTQYF.

V gene TRBV6-6 combines with J gene TRBJ2-7; D not resolved. V was cut by 2 bases and J by 3 bases, with 5 bases left in between. Germline lookup yields CDR1 MNHNY and CDR2 SVGAGI (reference sequence). There are 12 residues in the CDR3. The CDR3 nucleotides read TGTGCCAGCAGTTACACCGACTACGAGCAGTACTTC. Residues: CASSYTDYEQYF.